Shown below are 22 T cell receptor beta chains from a single sample sequenced in a study of OX40 agonist ivuxolimab in advanced cancers. Produced via immunoSEQ multiplex PCR; TCRdb's table is partial and in-frame only. Among tens of thousands of clones, 70% to 90% were seen once, and the ten largest hold under 3.5%. The sequencing here drew on CD4+ or CD8+ T cells sorted from blood, taken in a trial of the OX40 agonist ivuxolimab. The source is an adult with an advanced solid tumor such as melanoma, head and neck, liver or kidney cancer.

V is TRBV2 and J is TRBJ2-2; 7 nucleotides agree with TRBD2. With 8 bases clipped from V and 3 bases from J, the junction kept 9 bases outside the gene matches. The CDR3 has 15 residues. The germline V gene encodes CDR1 SNHLY and CDR2 FYNNEI. The CDR3 DNA reads TGTGCCAGCCAAGGCGGGGCGGGGGACACCGGGGAGCTGTTTTTT. This translates into CASQGGAGDTGELFF. Based on the CDR3 plus reference TRBV2 and TRBJ2-2, the full variable domain is EPEVTQTPSHQVTQMGQEVILRCVPISNHLYFYWYRQILGQKVEFLVSFYNNEISEKSEIFDDQFSVERPDGSNFTLKIRSTKLEDSAMYFCASQGGAGDTGELFFGEGSRLTVL.

The chain uses TRBV9 and TRBJ1-4; D is ambiguous. From germline, CDR1 is SGDLS and CDR2 YYNGEE. The germline V and J ends were trimmed by 4 bases and 4 bases, with 17 bases remaining between them. This CDR3 comprises 16 residues. The CDR3 here is CASSPEGGRYNEKLFF. The CDR3 bases are TGTGCCAGCAGCCCAGAGGGAGGTCGGTATAATGAAAAACTGTTTTTT.

This rearrangement joins TRBV7-7 to TRBJ2-2, with 7 positions matching TRBD2. CDR1 and CDR2 from the germline V gene are SSHAT and FNYEAQ (reference sequence). V lost 7 bases to trimming and J lost 4 bases; unmatched junction nucleotides: 6. The CDR3 loop spans 14 amino acids. In nucleotides, the CDR3 is TGTGCCAGCACGACTAGCTTTAGCACCGGGGAGCTGTTTTTT. This codes for CASTTSFSTGELFF.

The chain couples TRBV19 to TRBJ1-4; 8 bases match TRBD1. This CDR3 contains 16 residues. From germline, CDR1 is LNHDA and CDR2 SQIVND (reference sequence). The V and J ends lost 4 bases and 0 bases, in that order; junction bases with no gene match: 4. The CDR3 loop reads CASSRAGGSTNEKLFF. In DNA form, the CDR3 reads TGTGCCAGTAGTAGGGCAGGGGGCTCAACTAATGAAAAACTGTTTTTT.

The chain is built from TRBV7-2 and TRBJ2-1; 7 bases match TRBD1. The V segment lost 2 bases and the J segment 0 bases; nucleotides outside the gene matches: 13. Germline CDR1 is SGHTA and CDR2 is FQGNSA. This CDR3 has 19 amino acids. CDR3 in amino acids: CASSLRTGLPASSYNEQFF. As DNA, the CDR3 is TGTGCCAGCAGCTTAAGGACAGGATTACCGGCCAGCTCCTACAATGAGCAGTTCTTC.

There are a few counts of this clone. This chain connects TRBV7-2 to TRBJ1-5; the D is unclear. CDR3 length equals 15 residues. From germline, CDR1 is SGHTA and CDR2 FQGNSA. The germline V and J ends were trimmed by 3 bases and 0 bases, with 9 bases remaining between them. CDR3 sequence (DNA): TGTGCCAGCAGCTTCGGCAGTGTTAGCAATCAGCCCCAGCATTTT. Its protein is CASSFGSVSNQPQHF.

J is TRBJ2-5 and V is TRBV30, with 10 bases identical to TRBD2. CDR1 and CDR2 from the germline V gene are GTSNPN and SVGIG (reference sequence). V lost 0 bases to trimming and J lost 8 bases; unmatched junction nucleotides: 0. This CDR3 is 12 amino acids long. CDR3 in amino acids: CAWSVLAGTQYF. CDR3 coding DNA: TGTGCCTGGAGTGTACTAGCGGGAACCCAGTACTTC. Full variable domain (missing parts from reference TRBV30 and TRBJ2-5): SQTIHQWPATLVQPVGSPLSLECTVEGTSNPNLYWYRQAAGRGLQLLFYSVGIGQISSEVPQNLSASRPQDRQFILSSKKLLLSDSGFYLCAWSVLAGTQYFGPGTRLLVL.

This sequence joins TRBV20-1 and TRBJ2-3; 7 bases map to TRBD2. CDR1 and CDR2 from the germline V gene are DFQATT and SNEGSKA (reference sequence). The CDR3 extends over 11 amino acids. With 6 bases clipped from V and 11 bases from J, the junction kept 8 bases outside the gene matches. CDR3 sequence (DNA): TGCAGTGCGAGGATATTAGCGGGGCAGTATTTT. It codes for CSARILAGQYF.

The chain recombines TRBV5-6 with TRBJ1-1; D call uncertain. Germline assignment: CDR1 SGHDT and CDR2 YYEEEE. There are 16 residues in the CDR3. V was trimmed by 2 bases and J by 6 bases, leaving 20 bases between them. The CDR3 sequence: CASSFGVGRSGAEAFF. CDR3 bases: TGTGCCAGCAGCTTTGGGGTAGGGAGGAGTGGCGCTGAAGCTTTCTTT.

The gene calls are TRBV18 and TRBJ2-7; 7 bases match TRBD1. Losses at the gene ends were 3 bases for V and 2 bases for J; bases not matched to a gene: 7. CDR3 length: 15 residues. CDR1 and CDR2 from the germline V gene are KGHSH and LQKENI. CDR3 coding DNA: TGTGCCAGCTCACCGGACAGGCCATATACCTACGAGCAGTACTTC. It encodes CASSPDRPYTYEQYF.

The chain recombines TRBV7-2 with TRBJ1-2; maybe TRBD1 (6 bases). Germline values: CDR1 SGHTA, CDR2 FQGNSA. CDR3 length equals 14 residues. V was cut by 1 base and J by 13 bases, with 19 bases left in between. The CDR3 protein is CASSLGIPLTGSTF. Written as DNA, the CDR3 is TGTGCCAGCAGCTTAGGAATTCCTCTAACAGGGTCCACCTTC.

V and J are TRBV6-5 and TRBJ2-7; D uncertain. The CDR3 is 12 residues long. Trimming took 6 bases from V and 7 from J, leaving 13 bases between them. Germline values: CDR1 MNHEY, CDR2 SVGAGI. Here the CDR3 reads CASRRPAGEQYF. The CDR3 DNA is TGTGCCAGCAGAAGACCCGCTGGTGAGCAGTACTTC.

The rearrangement links TRBV5-1 to TRBJ1-5, with TRBD1 matching over 9 bases. The junction had 4 bases not matched to a gene; V was cut back by 0 bases and J by 6 bases. This CDR3 spans 15 amino acids. Looked up from germline, CDR1 is SGHRS and CDR2 is YFSETQ. The CDR3 nucleotides read TGCGCCAGCAGCTTGGACAGGGGGCGAGGTCAGCCCCAGCATTTT. This sequence encodes CASSLDRGRGQPQHF. The entire variable domain, with the rest obtained from reference TRBV5-1 and TRBJ1-5, is as follows: KAGVTQTPRYLIKTRGQQVTLSCSPISGHRSVSWYQQTPGQGLQFLFEYFSETQRNKGNFPGRFSGRQFSNSRSEMNVSTLELGDSALYLCASSLDRGRGQPQHFGDGTRLSIL.

Turning to this clone: A read error may produce the germline difference seen at one junction end. This CDR3 is also generated by other DNA sequences in the sample. The chain joins TRBV5-1 to TRBJ2-7, with D unresolved. The germline gives CDR1 SGHRS, CDR2 YFSETQ. This CDR3 is built from 14 residues. CDR3 in amino acids: CASSSMTFRHEQYF. The CDR3 bases are TGTGCCAGCAGCTCAATGACCTTCAGGCACGAGCAGTACTTC.

Only a few counts were recorded for this clone. This sequence joins TRBV30 and TRBJ2-5, with 11 bases lining up with TRBD2. The CDR3 runs to 13 residues. Germline V gene sequence: CDR1 GTSNPN, CDR2 SVGIG (reference sequence). Trimming took 4 bases from V and 4 from J; bases not matched to a gene: 2. CDR3 DNA sequence: TGTGCCTGGAACCTAGCGGGAGGAGAGACCCAGTACTTC. It encodes CAWNLAGGETQYF.

This chain uses TRBV5-4 with TRBJ1-2; D is ambiguous. The V end lost 4 bases, the J end lost 4 bases, and 17 bases lay between the germline ends. CDR3 size: 15 residues. CDR1 SGHNT and CDR2 YYREEE come from the germline V gene (reference sequence). CDR3 residues: CASSRGPPQSYGYTF. As DNA, the CDR3 is TGTGCCAGCAGCCGAGGGCCGCCTCAAAGCTATGGCTACACCTTC.

This chain connects TRBV15 to TRBJ1-1; D gene unclear. The CDR3 length is 15 residues. In germline, CDR1 is LNHNV, CDR2 YYDKDF (reference sequence). V was trimmed by 1 base and J by 2 bases, leaving 11 bases between them. CDR3 sequence: CATSRVGSLNTEAFF. Here the CDR3 DNA reads TGTGCCACCAGCAGAGTGGGCAGTTTAAACACTGAAGCTTTCTTT.

The sample holds one count of this clone. V is TRBV4-1 and J is TRBJ2-1, with D maybe TRBD2 (6 bases). This CDR3 has 17 amino acids. Germline V lookup: CDR1 MGHRA, CDR2 YSYEKL. V shed 2 bases and J shed 7 bases, with 21 bases lying between them. In nucleotides, the CDR3 is TGCGCCAGCAGCCAAAACCGGGCCGGGGGTTTGGGGAATGAGCAGTTCTTC. Its translation: CASSQNRAGGLGNEQFF.

This rearrangement joins TRBV25-1 to TRBJ1-1, with D possibly matching TRBD1 (5 bases). The CDR3 has 13 amino acids. V shed 4 bases and J shed 1 base, with 7 bases lying between them. From germline, CDR1 is MGHDK and CDR2 SYGVNS. The DNA of the CDR3 is TGTGCCAGCAGTGGACAGTCGAACACTGAAGCTTTCTTT. It codes for CASSGQSNTEAFF.

This clone turned up a few times. The chain combines TRBV4-3 with TRBJ2-3; the D gene is possibly TRBD2 (5 bases). The CDR3 is 17 amino acids. Between the trimmed V and J ends, which lost 2 bases and 5 bases, there was a span of 20 bases. Looked up from germline, CDR1 is LGHNA and CDR2 is YSLEER. The CDR3 bases are TGCGCCAGCAGCCAACAGTTTCAGCGGAGGCTGAGAGATACGCAGTATTTT. Encoded protein: CASSQQFQRRLRDTQYF.

The J gene is TRBJ2-5, the V gene TRBV6-6, with TRBD1 matching 7 bases. CDR1 MNHNY and CDR2 SVGAGI come from the germline V gene (reference sequence). This CDR3 contains 14 residues. The J segment lost 2 bases and the V segment lost 7 bases, leaving 7 bases of the junction unmatched. CDR3: CASTNQGQQETQYF. CDR3 nucleotides: TGTGCCAGCACAAACCAGGGACAGCAAGAGACCCAGTACTTC.

The gene calls are TRBV6-1 and TRBJ2-7; unclear D gene. Germline CDR1 reads MNHNS; CDR2 reads SASEGT. V was trimmed by 1 base and J by 4 bases, leaving 11 bases between them. This CDR3 has 14 amino acids. The CDR3 DNA reads TGTGCCAGCAGTGAAGTTTACGGTAGTTACGAGCAGTACTTC. It specifies CASSEVYGSYEQYF.